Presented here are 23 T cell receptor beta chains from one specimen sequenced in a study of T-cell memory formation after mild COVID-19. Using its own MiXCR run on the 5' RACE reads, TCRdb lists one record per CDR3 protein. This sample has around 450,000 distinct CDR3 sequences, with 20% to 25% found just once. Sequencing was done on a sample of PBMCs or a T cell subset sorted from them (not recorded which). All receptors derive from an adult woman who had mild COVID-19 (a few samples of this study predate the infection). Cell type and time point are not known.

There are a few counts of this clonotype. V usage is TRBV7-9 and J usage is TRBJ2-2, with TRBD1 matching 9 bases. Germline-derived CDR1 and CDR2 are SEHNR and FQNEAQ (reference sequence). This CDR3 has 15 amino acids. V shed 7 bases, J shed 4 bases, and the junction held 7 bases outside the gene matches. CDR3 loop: CASTLWTGVTGELFF. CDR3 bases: TGTGCCAGCACCCTCTGGACAGGGGTCACCGGGGAGCTGTTTTTT.

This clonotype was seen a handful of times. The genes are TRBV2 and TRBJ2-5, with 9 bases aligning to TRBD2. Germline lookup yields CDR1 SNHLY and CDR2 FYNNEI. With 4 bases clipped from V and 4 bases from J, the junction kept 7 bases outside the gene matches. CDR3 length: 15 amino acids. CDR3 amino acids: CASSAGLAASETQYF. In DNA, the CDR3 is TGTGCCAGCAGTGCGGGACTAGCTGCCTCAGAGACCCAGTACTTC. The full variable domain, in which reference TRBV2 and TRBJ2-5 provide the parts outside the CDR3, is EPEVTQTPSHQVTQMGQEVILRCVPISNHLYFYWYRQILGQKVEFLVSFYNNEISEKSEIFDDQFSVERPDGSNFTLKIRSTKLEDSAMYFCASSAGLAASETQYFGPGTRLLVL.

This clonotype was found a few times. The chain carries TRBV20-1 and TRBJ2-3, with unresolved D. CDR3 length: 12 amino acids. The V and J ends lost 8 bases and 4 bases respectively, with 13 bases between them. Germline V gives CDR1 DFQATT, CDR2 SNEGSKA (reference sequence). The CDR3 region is CSTSSSADTQYF. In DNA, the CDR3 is TGCAGTACTTCCTCGAGCGCAGATACGCAGTATTTT.

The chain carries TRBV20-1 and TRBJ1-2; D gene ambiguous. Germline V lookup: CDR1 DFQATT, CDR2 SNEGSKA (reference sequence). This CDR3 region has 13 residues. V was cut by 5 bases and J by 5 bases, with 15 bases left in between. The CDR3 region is CSAAHVGRYGYTF. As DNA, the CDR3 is TGCAGTGCTGCCCACGTGGGGAGGTATGGCTACACCTTC.

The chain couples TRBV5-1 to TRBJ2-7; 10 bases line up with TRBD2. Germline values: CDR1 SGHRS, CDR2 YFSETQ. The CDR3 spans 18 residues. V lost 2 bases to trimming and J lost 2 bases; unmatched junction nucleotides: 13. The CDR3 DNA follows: TGCGCCAGCAGCTTTCTGGGACTAGCGCGACAAAGCCCCTACGAGCAGTACTTC. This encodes CASSFLGLARQSPYEQYF. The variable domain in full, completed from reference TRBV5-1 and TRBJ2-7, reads KAGVTQTPRYLIKTRGQQVTLSCSPISGHRSVSWYQQTPGQGLQFLFEYFSETQRNKGNFPGRFSGRQFSNSRSEMNVSTLELGDSALYLCASSFLGLARQSPYEQYFGPGTRLTVT.

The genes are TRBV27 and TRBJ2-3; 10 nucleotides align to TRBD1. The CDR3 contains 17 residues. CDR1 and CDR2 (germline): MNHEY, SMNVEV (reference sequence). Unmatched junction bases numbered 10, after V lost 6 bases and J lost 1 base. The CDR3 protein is CASSSPPGQGRTDTQYF. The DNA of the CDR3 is TGTGCCAGCAGCAGCCCCCCGGGACAGGGGCGCACAGATACGCAGTATTTT.

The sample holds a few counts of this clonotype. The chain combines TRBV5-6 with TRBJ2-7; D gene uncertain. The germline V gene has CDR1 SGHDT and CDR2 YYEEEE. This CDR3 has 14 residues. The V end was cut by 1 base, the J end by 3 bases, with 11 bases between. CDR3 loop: CASSLKVRNYEQYF. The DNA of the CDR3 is TGTGCCAGCAGCTTGAAGGTACGGAACTACGAGCAGTACTTC.

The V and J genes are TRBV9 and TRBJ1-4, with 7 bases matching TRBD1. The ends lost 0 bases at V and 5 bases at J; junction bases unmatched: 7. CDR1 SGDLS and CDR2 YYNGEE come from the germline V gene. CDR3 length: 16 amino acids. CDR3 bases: TGTGCCAGCAGCGTAGGAGCGACAGGGAGGAATGAAAAACTGTTTTTT. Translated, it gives CASSVGATGRNEKLFF.

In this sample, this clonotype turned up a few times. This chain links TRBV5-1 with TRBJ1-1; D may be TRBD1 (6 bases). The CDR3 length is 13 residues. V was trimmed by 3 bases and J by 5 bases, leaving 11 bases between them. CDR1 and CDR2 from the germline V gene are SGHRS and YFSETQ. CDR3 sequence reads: CASSWGGATEAFF. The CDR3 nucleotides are TGCGCCAGCAGCTGGGGGGGGGCAACTGAAGCTTTCTTT.

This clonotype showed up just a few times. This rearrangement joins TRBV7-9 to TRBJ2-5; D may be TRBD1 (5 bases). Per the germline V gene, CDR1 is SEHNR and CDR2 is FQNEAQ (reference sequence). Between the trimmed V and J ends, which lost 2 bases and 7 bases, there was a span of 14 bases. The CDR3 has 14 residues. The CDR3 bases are TGTGCCAGCAGCTTACAGGGCGAATCCGGGACCCAGTACTTC. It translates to CASSLQGESGTQYF.

The CDR3 DNA is TGTGCCAGCAGTGAAGAGACAGGGGGCAGCGGCACTGAAGCTTTCTTT. Its protein product is CASSEETGGSGTEAFF. V and J are TRBV6-1 and TRBJ1-1, with TRBD1 matching 10 bases. V was pared by 1 base and J by 4 bases, with 6 bases of the junction left unmatched. The CDR3 has 16 amino acids. Germline CDR1 reads MNHNS; CDR2 reads SASEGT.

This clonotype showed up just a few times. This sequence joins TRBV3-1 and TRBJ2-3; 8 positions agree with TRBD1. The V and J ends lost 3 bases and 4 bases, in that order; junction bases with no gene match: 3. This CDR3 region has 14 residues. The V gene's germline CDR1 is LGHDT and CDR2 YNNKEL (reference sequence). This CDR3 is CASSQDRVADTQYF. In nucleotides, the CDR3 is TGTGCCAGCAGCCAGGACAGGGTGGCAGATACGCAGTATTTT.

CDR3 sequence reads: CAWTELGLRTDTQYF. The CDR3 DNA follows: TGTGCCTGGACCGAATTGGGACTCCGCACAGATACGCAGTATTTT. The chain links TRBV30 to TRBJ2-3; D might be TRBD2 (6 bases). V was trimmed by 4 bases and J by 1 base, leaving 15 bases between them. This CDR3 contains 15 residues. Per germline, CDR1 GTSNPN and CDR2 SVGIG (reference sequence).

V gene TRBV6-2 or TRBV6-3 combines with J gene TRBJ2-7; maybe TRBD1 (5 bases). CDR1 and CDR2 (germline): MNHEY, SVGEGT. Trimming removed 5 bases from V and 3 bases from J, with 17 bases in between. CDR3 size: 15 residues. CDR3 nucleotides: TGTGCCAGCAGTCCAGGGAAGGGCCGGAGCTACGAGCAGTACTTC. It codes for CASSPGKGRSYEQYF.

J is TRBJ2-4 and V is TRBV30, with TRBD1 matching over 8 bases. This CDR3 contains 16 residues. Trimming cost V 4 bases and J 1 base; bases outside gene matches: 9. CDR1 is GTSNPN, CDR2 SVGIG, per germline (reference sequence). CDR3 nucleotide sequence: TGTGCCTGGACCGGAACAGGGGGGATGGCCAAAAACATTCAGTACTTC. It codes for CAWTGTGGMAKNIQYF.

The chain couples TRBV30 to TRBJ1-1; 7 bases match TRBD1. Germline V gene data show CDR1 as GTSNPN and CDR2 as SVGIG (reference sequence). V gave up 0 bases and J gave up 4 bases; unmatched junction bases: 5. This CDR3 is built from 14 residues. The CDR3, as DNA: TGTGCCTGGAGTGTGAATACAGGGGTCACTGAAGCTTTCTTT. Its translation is CAWSVNTGVTEAFF.

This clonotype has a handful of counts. The DNA for the CDR3 is TGTGCCAGCACCCCAGAGGATGGCTACACCTTC. It translates to CASTPEDGYTF. V usage is TRBV6-1 and J usage is TRBJ1-2; D call uncertain. Germline CDR1 reads MNHNS; CDR2 reads SASEGT. The CDR3 runs to 11 residues. V dropped 7 bases and J dropped 6 bases, with 9 bases sitting between them.

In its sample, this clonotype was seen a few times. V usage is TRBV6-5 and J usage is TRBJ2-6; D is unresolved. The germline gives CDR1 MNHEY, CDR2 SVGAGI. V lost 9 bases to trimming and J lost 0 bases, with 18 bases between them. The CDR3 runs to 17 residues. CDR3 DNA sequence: TGTGCCAGGTACTCCTCGAACAGACTCTCTGGGGCCAACGTCCTGACTTTC. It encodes CARYSSNRLSGANVLTF.

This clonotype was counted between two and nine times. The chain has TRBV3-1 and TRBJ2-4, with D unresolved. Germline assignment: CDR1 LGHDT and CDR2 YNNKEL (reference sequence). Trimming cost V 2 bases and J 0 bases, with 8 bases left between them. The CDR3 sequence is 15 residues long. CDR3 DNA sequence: TGTGCCAGCAGCCAACCAGGAATAGCCAAAAACATTCAGTACTTC. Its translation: CASSQPGIAKNIQYF.

The CDR3 loop reads CASSFLLADNNEQFF. The CDR3 DNA reads TGTGCCAGCAGTTTCCTACTAGCGGACAACAATGAGCAGTTCTTC. The chain links TRBV12-3 or TRBV12-4 to TRBJ2-1, with TRBD2 matching 8 bases. With V trimmed by 3 bases and J by 5 bases, 6 bases remained unmatched. This CDR3 is built from 15 residues.

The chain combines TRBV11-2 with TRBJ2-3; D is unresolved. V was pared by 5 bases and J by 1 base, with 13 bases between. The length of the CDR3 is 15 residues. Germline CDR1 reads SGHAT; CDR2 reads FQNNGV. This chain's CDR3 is CASSQQRWGTDTQYF. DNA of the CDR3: TGTGCCAGCAGCCAACAGAGGTGGGGCACAGATACGCAGTATTTT.

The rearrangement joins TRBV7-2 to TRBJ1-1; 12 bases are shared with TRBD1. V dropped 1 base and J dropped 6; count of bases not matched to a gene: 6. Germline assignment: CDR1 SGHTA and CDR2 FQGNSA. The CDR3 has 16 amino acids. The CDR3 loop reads CASSLDPGTGGSEAFF. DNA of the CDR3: TGTGCCAGCAGCTTAGACCCGGGGACAGGGGGCTCTGAAGCTTTCTTT.

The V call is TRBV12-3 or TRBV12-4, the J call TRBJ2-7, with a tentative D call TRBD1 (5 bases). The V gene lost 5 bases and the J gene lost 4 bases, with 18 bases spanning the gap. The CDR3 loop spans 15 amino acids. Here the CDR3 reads CASSPSLGRMYEQYF. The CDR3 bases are TGTGCCAGCAGTCCGAGTTTGGGGCGGATGTACGAGCAGTACTTC.